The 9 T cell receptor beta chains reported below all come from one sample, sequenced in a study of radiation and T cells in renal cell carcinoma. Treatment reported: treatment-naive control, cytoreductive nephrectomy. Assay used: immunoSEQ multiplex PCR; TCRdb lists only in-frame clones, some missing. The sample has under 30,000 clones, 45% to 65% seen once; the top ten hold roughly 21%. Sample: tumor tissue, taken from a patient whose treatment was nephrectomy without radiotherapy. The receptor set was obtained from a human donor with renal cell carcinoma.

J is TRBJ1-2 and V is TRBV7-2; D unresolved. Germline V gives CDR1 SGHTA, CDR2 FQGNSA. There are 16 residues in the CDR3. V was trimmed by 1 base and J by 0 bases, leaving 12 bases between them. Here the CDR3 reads CASSLGGRPSNYGYTF. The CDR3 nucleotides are TGTGCCAGCAGCTTAGGCGGCAGGCCCTCTAACTATGGCTACACCTTC.

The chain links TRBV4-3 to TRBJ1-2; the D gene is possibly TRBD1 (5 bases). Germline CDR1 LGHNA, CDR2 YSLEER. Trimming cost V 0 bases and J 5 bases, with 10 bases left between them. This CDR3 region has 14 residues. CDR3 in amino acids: CASSQERGIYGYTF. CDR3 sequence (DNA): TGCGCCAGCAGCCAAGAAAGGGGAATTTATGGCTACACCTTC.

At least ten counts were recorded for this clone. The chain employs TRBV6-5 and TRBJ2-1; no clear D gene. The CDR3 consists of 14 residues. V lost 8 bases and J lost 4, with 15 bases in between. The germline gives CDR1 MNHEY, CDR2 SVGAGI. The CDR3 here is CASRSVGKYNEQFF. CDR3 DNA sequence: TGTGCCAGCCGGTCCGTGGGGAAGTACAATGAGCAGTTCTTC.

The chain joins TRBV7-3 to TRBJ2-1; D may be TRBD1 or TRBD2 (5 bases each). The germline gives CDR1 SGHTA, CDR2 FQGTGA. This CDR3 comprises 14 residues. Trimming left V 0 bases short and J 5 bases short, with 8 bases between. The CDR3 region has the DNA TGTGCCAGCAGCTTAACTGGGGGAGACAATGAGCAGTTCTTC. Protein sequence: CASSLTGGDNEQFF.

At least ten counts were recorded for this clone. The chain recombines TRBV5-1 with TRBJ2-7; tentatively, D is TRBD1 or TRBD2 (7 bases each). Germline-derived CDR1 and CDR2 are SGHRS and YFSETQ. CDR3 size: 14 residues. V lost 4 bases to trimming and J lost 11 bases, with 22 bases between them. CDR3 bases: TGCGCCAGCAGCCCAGGGGGAGGGGTCGGCGTTAAGTACTTC. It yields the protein CASSPGGGVGVKYF.

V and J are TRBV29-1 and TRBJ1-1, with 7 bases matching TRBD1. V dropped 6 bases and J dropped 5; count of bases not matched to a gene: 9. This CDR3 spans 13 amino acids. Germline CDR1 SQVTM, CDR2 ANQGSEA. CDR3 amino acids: CSVKRQGVTEAFF. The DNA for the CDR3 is TGCAGCGTCAAAAGGCAGGGGGTGACTGAAGCTTTCTTT.

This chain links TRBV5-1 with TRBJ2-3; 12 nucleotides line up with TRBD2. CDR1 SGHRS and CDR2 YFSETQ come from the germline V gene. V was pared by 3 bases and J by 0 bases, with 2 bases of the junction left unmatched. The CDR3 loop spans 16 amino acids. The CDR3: CASSSGLAGSTDTQYF. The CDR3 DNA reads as TGCGCCAGCAGCTCGGGACTAGCGGGTAGCACAGATACGCAGTATTTT.

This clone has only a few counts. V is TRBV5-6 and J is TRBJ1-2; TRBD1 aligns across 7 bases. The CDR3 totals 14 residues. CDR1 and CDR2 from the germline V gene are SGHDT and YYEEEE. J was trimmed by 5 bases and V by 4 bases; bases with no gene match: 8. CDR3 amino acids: CASSPPGQVYGYTF. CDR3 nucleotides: TGTGCCAGCAGCCCCCCCGGACAGGTATATGGCTACACCTTC.

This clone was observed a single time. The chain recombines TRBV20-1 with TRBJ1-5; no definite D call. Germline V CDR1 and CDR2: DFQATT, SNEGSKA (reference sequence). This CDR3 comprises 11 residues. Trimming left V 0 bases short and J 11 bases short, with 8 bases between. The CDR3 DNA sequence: TGCAGTGCTAGAGATGGGCTCGCCCAGCATTTT. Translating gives CSARDGLAQHF.